Listed below are T cell receptor beta chains from one sample, sequenced in a study of blood T cell repertoires in COVID-19. Libraries were prepared by immunoSEQ multiplex PCR; TCRdb keeps only in-frame clonotypes and omits some of them. The top ten hold about 0.89% of the sample, which has over 350,000 clones, around 89% seen once. Sample: PBMCs or T cells enriched from blood (not recorded which). These receptors were taken from a woman aged 25-40 years with acute COVID-19. Both conserved end residues are part of each CDR3. D genes are given only for firm matches. Clone size is not always given. Where it is, it says once, few, many or a class for expanded clones.

v_gene: TRBV3-1/TRBV3-2; abundance: once; d_gene: TRBD1; j_gene: TRBJ2-7; CDR3aa: CASSSRDRDREQYF; CDR3nt: TGTGCCAGCAGCTCCCGGGACAGGGATCGGGAGCAGTACTTC
v_gene: TRBV4-1; abundance: NA; d_gene: NA; j_gene: TRBJ2-1; CDR3aa: CASSHSDNEQFF; CDR3nt: TGCGCCAGCAGCCATTCCGACAATGAGCAGTTCTTC
v_gene: TRBV30; abundance: once; d_gene: TRBD1; j_gene: TRBJ2-7; CDR3aa: CAWSKGQGAREQYF; CDR3nt: TGTGCCTGGAGCAAGGGACAGGGGGCAAGGGAGCAGTACTTC
v_gene: TRBV2; abundance: NA; d_gene: NA; j_gene: TRBJ2-7; CDR3aa: CASSEAPVLYEQYF; CDR3nt: TGTGCCAGCAGTGAAGCGCCGGTTTTATACGAGCAGTACTTC
v_gene: TRBV5-1; abundance: NA; d_gene: TRBD1; j_gene: TRBJ1-1; CDR3aa: CASSLQTGGAPEAFF; CDR3nt: TGCGCCAGCAGCTTGCAGACAGGGGGCGCACCTGAAGCTTTCTTT
v_gene: TRBV13; abundance: NA; d_gene: NA; j_gene: TRBJ2-7; CDR3aa: CASSGGTTYEQYF; CDR3nt: TGTGCCAGCAGCGGCGGGACGACTTACGAGCAGTACTTC
v_gene: TRBV10-1; abundance: NA; d_gene: NA; j_gene: TRBJ2-7; CDR3aa: CASSGSALEEQYF; CDR3nt: TGCGCCAGCAGTGGTAGTGCACTTGAGGAGCAGTACTTC
v_gene: TRBV10-2; abundance: NA; d_gene: TRBD2; j_gene: TRBJ2-3; CDR3aa: CASSVGAGGLDTQYF; CDR3nt: TGCGCCAGCAGTGTGGGAGCGGGGGGTCTAGATACGCAGTATTTT
v_gene: TRBV19; abundance: NA; d_gene: TRBD1; j_gene: TRBJ2-1; CDR3aa: CASRRTGVMVHEQFF; CDR3nt: TGTGCCAGTAGGCGGACAGGGGTAATGGTCCATGAGCAGTTCTTC
v_gene: TRBV25-1; abundance: NA; d_gene: TRBD1; j_gene: TRBJ2-3; CDR3aa: CASRTGTGEEAQYF; CDR3nt: TGTGCCAGCAGGACCGGGACAGGGGAAGAGGCGCAGTATTTT
v_gene: TRBV27; abundance: NA; d_gene: NA; j_gene: TRBJ2-1; CDR3aa: CASSFGLYNEQFF; CDR3nt: TGTGCCAGCAGTTTCGGACTTTACAATGAGCAGTTCTTC
v_gene: TRBV27; abundance: NA; d_gene: NA; j_gene: TRBJ1-2; CDR3aa: CASSLGGQPYGYTF; CDR3nt: TGTGCCAGCAGTCTCGGAGGACAGCCCTATGGCTACACCTTC
v_gene: TRBV5-1; abundance: NA; d_gene: NA; j_gene: TRBJ2-3; CDR3aa: CASRETITDTQYF; CDR3nt: TGCGCCAGCAGAGAGACTATCACAGATACGCAGTATTTT
v_gene: TRBV5-5; abundance: NA; d_gene: NA; j_gene: TRBJ2-3; CDR3aa: CASSLFLAFGGDTQYF; CDR3nt: TGTGCCAGCAGCTTGTTCCTGGCATTCGGGGGAGATACGCAGTATTTT
v_gene: TRBV9; abundance: NA; d_gene: NA; j_gene: TRBJ1-1; CDR3aa: CASSNGMNTEAFF; CDR3nt: TGTGCCAGCAGCAACGGGATGAACACTGAAGCTTTCTTT
v_gene: TRBV3-1/TRBV3-2; abundance: NA; d_gene: TRBD1; j_gene: TRBJ1-1; CDR3aa: CASSQRGQGSITEAFF; CDR3nt: TGTGCCAGCAGCCAAAGGGGACAGGGAAGTATCACTGAAGCTTTCTTT
v_gene: TRBV3-1/TRBV3-2; abundance: NA; d_gene: NA; j_gene: TRBJ2-7; CDR3aa: CASSQLGLDNYEQYF; CDR3nt: TGTGCCAGCAGCCAGTTAGGTTTGGACAACTACGAGCAGTACTTC
v_gene: TRBV9; abundance: medium-sized; d_gene: TRBD2; j_gene: TRBJ2-1; CDR3aa: CASSVGGGGAYEQFF; CDR3nt: TGTGCCAGCAGCGTAGGTGGCGGGGGGGCTTATGAGCAGTTCTTC
v_gene: TRBV27; abundance: NA; d_gene: TRBD1; j_gene: TRBJ1-6; CDR3aa: CASSLRGQGLSNSPLHF; CDR3nt: TGTGCCAGCAGTTTACGAGGACAGGGTTTGAGCAATTCACCCCTCCACTTT
v_gene: TRBV5-1; abundance: NA; d_gene: NA; j_gene: TRBJ2-3; CDR3aa: CASSLENFRGATDTQYF; CDR3nt: TGCGCCAGCAGCTTGGAAAATTTCAGGGGGGCCACAGATACGCAGTATTTT
v_gene: TRBV4-1; abundance: NA; d_gene: NA; j_gene: TRBJ1-1; CDR3aa: CASSPPAGASTEAFF; CDR3nt: TGCGCCAGCAGCCCCCCCGCAGGGGCGAGCACTGAAGCTTTCTTT
v_gene: TRBV24-1; abundance: NA; d_gene: NA; j_gene: TRBJ1-2; CDR3aa: CATSQDSTGLDYGYTF; CDR3nt: TGTGCCACCAGTCAAGATTCTACAGGGCTCGACTATGGCTACACCTTC